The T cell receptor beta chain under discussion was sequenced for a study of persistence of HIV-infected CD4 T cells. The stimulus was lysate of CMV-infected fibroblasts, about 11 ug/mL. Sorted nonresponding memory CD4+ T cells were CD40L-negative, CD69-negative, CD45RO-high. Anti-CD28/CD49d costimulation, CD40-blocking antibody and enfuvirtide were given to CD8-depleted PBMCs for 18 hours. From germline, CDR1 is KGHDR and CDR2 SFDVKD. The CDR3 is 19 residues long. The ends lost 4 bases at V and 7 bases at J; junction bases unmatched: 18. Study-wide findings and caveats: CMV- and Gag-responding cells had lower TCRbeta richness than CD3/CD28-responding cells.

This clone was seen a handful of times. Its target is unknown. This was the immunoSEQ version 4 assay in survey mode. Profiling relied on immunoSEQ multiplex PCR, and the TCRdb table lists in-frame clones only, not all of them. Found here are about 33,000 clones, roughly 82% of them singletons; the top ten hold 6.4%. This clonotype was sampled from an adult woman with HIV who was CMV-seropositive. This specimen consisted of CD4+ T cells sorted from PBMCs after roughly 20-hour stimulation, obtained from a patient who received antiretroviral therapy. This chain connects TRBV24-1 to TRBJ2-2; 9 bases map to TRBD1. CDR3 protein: CATSDPNNPGQGIVGELFF. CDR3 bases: TGTGCCACCAGTGACCCTAATAACCCGGGACAGGGTATTGTCGGGGAGCTGTTTTTT.